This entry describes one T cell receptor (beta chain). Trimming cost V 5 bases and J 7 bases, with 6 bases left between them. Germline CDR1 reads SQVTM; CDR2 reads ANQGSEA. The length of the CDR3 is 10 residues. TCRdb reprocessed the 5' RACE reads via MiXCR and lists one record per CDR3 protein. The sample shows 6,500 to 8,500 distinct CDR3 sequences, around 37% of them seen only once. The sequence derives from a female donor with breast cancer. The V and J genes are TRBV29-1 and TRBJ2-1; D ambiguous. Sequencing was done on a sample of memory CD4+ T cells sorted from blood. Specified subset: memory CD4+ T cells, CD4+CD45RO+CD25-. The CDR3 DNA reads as TGCAGCGTTCTAGAGAATGAGCAGTTCTTC. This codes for CSVLENEQFF.